This T cell receptor (beta chain) was captured in a study of shared clonotypes between healthy human individuals. About the study: Three plates were used per donor for CD4 naive, three for CD4 memory, two for CD8 naive and one for CD8 memory. Overall study results and limits: Few donors limited the genetic and exposure-history diversity represented.

The CDR3 loop spans 15 amino acids. Trimming stripped 2 bases from V and 5 bases from J, with 12 bases between. The germline V gene encodes CDR1 MDHEN and CDR2 SYDVKM. To note about this clone: Its antigen is undetermined.

A CD45RA+ naive subset and a CD45RA-negative memory subset were split from CD4+ cells. Evenly divided among several immunoSEQ plates was the genomic DNA of each subset. Profiled with immunoSEQ multiplex PCR; TCRdb holds only in-frame clones, not every one. The sample has roughly 1 million clones; around 74% are singletons. This clonotype was sampled from a man between 18 and 29 years old in good health. This chain connects TRBV28 to TRBJ1-4; D gene unclear. Sequencing input: memory CD4+ T cells sorted from blood. Subset noted: CD45RA-negative fraction. The CDR3 nucleotides read TGTGCCAGCAGTTTAGCGGGCGGATCAAATGAAAAACTGTTTTTT. Translating gives CASSLAGGSNEKLFF.